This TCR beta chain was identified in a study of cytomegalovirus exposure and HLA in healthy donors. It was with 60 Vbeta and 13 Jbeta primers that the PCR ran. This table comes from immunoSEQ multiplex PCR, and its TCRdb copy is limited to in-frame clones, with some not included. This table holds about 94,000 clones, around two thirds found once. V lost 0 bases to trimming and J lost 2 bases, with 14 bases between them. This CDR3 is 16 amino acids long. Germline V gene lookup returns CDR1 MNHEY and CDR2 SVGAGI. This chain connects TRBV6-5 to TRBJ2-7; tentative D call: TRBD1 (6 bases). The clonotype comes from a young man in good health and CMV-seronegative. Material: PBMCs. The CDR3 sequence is CASSYSGQRITYEQYF. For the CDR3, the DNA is TGTGCCAGCAGTTACTCAGGACAGAGGATCACCTACGAGCAGTACTTC.